The 21 T cell receptor beta chains reported below all come from one sample, sequenced in a study of long-term antiretroviral therapy in people with HIV. immunoSEQ v3.0 was run at survey level. Profiling relied on immunoSEQ multiplex PCR, and the TCRdb table lists in-frame clones only, not all of them. The profile covers 30,000 or so clones, with 65% to 85% appearing a single time and roughly 6.5% taken by the ten largest. Sequenced material: unsorted PBMCs, taken 0.4 years after starting antiretroviral therapy. The receptors originated from a man younger than 30 with HIV.

The chain couples TRBV27 to TRBJ2-7, with 8 bases lining up with TRBD2. The CDR3 is 16 amino acids. CDR1 and CDR2 (germline): MNHEY, SMNVEV (reference sequence). J was trimmed by 4 bases and V by 6 bases; bases with no gene match: 14. The CDR3 here is CASSTSGGVLLYEQYF. The CDR3 DNA reads TGTGCCAGCAGCACATCCGGGGGGGTTTTGTTGTACGAGCAGTACTTC.

The chain joins TRBV6-5 to TRBJ1-4; maybe TRBD1 (5 bases). Germline lookup yields CDR1 MNHEY and CDR2 SVGAGI. The CDR3 contains 14 residues. Deletions cut 0 bases from V and 6 bases from J, with 8 bases between. The CDR3: CASSYSGVYEKLFF. Here the CDR3 DNA reads TGTGCCAGCAGTTACTCGGGGGTCTATGAAAAACTGTTTTTT.

The chain carries TRBV27 and TRBJ2-7; D not resolved. The CDR3 length is 13 residues. V was trimmed by 3 bases and J by 3 bases, leaving 9 bases between them. Germline lookup yields CDR1 MNHEY and CDR2 SMNVEV (reference sequence). The CDR3 DNA reads as TGTGCCAGCAGTTTTGGGCGGAACTACGAGCAGTACTTC. Translating it yields CASSFGRNYEQYF.

The genes are TRBV2 and TRBJ1-6; possible D gene TRBD1, 6 bases. CDR1 is SNHLY and CDR2 is FYNNEI in the germline V gene. The CDR3 consists of 14 residues. With 7 bases removed from V and 10 bases from J, the gap between germline ends came to 17 bases. CDR3 DNA: TGTGCCAGCACTCTCAAAGCGGGGGGCTCACCCCTCCACTTT. Its protein product is CASTLKAGGSPLHF.

This chain connects TRBV19 to TRBJ1-1, with 7 bases that match TRBD1. Germline values: CDR1 LNHDA, CDR2 SQIVND (reference sequence). The CDR3 has 15 amino acids. With V trimmed by 3 bases and J by 2 bases, 6 bases remained unmatched. The CDR3 DNA is TGTGCCAGTAGTATTGGAGGGGGCGGCAACACTGAAGCTTTCTTT. This translates into CASSIGGGGNTEAFF.

The chain has TRBV27 and TRBJ2-5, with TRBD2 identical over 10 bases. The V segment lost 5 bases and the J segment 4 bases; nucleotides outside the gene matches: 13. The CDR3 has 17 amino acids. Germline CDR1 reads MNHEY; CDR2 reads SMNVEV (reference sequence). For the CDR3, the DNA is TGTGCCAGCAGTCTAATAACTGCTAGCGGGAGATCAGAGACCCAGTACTTC. This translates into CASSLITASGRSETQYF.

The chain is built from TRBV6-6 and TRBJ1-4; perhaps TRBD1 as D (5 bases). This CDR3 is 13 amino acids long. In germline, CDR1 is MNHNY, CDR2 SVGAGI (reference sequence). V was shortened by 5 bases and J by 5 bases, with 9 bases between the two germline ends. The CDR3 nucleotides read TGTGCCAGCAGTACGGGGGGGAATGAAAAACTGTTTTTT. Protein sequence: CASSTGGNEKLFF.

This clone was seen only once. The rearrangement links TRBV6-5 to TRBJ1-2; the D is unclear. This CDR3 has 15 amino acids. With 0 bases removed from V and 0 bases from J, the gap between germline ends came to 8 bases. CDR1 and CDR2 from the germline V gene are MNHEY and SVGAGI. The CDR3 region is CASSYSSPSNYGYTF. CDR3 DNA: TGTGCCAGCAGTTACTCCAGCCCGTCTAACTATGGCTACACCTTC.

The chain carries TRBV27 and TRBJ2-3, with TRBD2 matching 10 bases. With V trimmed by 10 bases and J by 4 bases, 14 bases remained unmatched. The CDR3 runs 16 residues. Germline CDR1 is MNHEY and CDR2 is SMNVEV (reference sequence). The CDR3 reads CATGGQRGGRPDTQYF. The CDR3 region has the DNA TGTGCCACCGGAGGCCAGCGGGGGGGCCGACCAGATACGCAGTATTTT.

By sample share, this clone is medium-sized (0.01 to 0.1%). The V and J genes are TRBV4-3 and TRBJ2-7, with D hard to call. In germline, CDR1 is LGHNA, CDR2 YSLEER. Trimming left V 1 base short and J 4 bases short, with 8 bases between. The CDR3 length is 13 residues. CDR3 amino acids: CASSQAPGYEQYF. DNA of the CDR3: TGCGCCAGCAGCCAAGCGCCTGGGTACGAGCAGTACTTC.

This chain joins TRBV25-1 and TRBJ2-1; 9 bases agree with TRBD1. V was pared by 8 bases and J by 2 bases, with 10 bases of the junction left unmatched. The CDR3 runs 16 residues. CDR1 is MGHDK, CDR2 SYGVNS, per germline. Here the CDR3 reads CASSGQGSWTYNEQFF. DNA for the CDR3: TGTGCCAGCTCAGGACAGGGGAGCTGGACCTACAATGAGCAGTTCTTC.

The CDR3 protein is CASSLALGGYEQYF. CDR3 sequence (DNA): TGTGCCAGCAGCTTAGCTCTTGGGGGCTACGAGCAGTACTTC. The chain links TRBV11-2 to TRBJ2-7; D is possibly TRBD1 or TRBD2 (5 bases each). Germline lookup yields CDR1 SGHAT and CDR2 FQNNGV. Trimming took 1 base from V and 3 from J, leaving 10 bases between them. This CDR3 is built from 14 residues.

This clone showed up just once. The chain uses TRBV7-6 and TRBJ1-5; 8 bases fit TRBD1. This CDR3 is built from 14 residues. The trim removed 5 bases at V and 5 bases at J, leaving 5 bases unmatched. Germline-derived CDR1 and CDR2 are SGHVS and FNYEAQ. This CDR3 is CASSLNRGDQPQHF. In nucleotides, the CDR3 is TGTGCCAGCAGCCTTAACAGGGGGGATCAGCCCCAGCATTTT.

This clone was counted a single time. The V and J genes are TRBV27 and TRBJ2-2; a weak D match, TRBD2 (5 bases). This CDR3 has 14 residues. Germline V gene data show CDR1 as MNHEY and CDR2 as SMNVEV (reference sequence). Trimming removed 3 bases from V and 7 bases from J, with 12 bases in between. CDR3 DNA: TGTGCCAGCAGTTTTCCCGCCGGAGGCGGGGAGCTGTTTTTT. This translates into CASSFPAGGGELFF.

The V and J genes are TRBV5-1 and TRBJ2-1; TRBD2 matches 9 bases. The CDR3 length is 15 residues. Germline CDR1 and CDR2: SGHRS and YFSETQ. The ends lost 0 bases at V and 3 bases at J; junction bases unmatched: 1. The chain's CDR3 is CASSLGGGDYNEQFF. CDR3 bases: TGCGCCAGCAGCTTGGGCGGGGGGGACTACAATGAGCAGTTCTTC.

Comment on this clone: The same CDR3 also results from other DNA sequences found in this sample. This rearrangement joins TRBV9 to TRBJ1-6; D unclear. This CDR3 contains 13 residues. Trimming stripped 3 bases from V and 2 bases from J, with 3 bases between. The germline gives CDR1 SGDLS, CDR2 YYNGEE. CDR3 DNA sequence: TGTGCCAGCAGCGAAGCCTATAATTCACCCCTCCACTTT. The encoded protein is CASSEAYNSPLHF. The full variable domain, completed using reference TRBV9 and TRBJ1-6, is DSGVTQTPKHLITATGQRVTLRCSPRSGDLSVYWYQQSLDQGLQFLIQYYNGEERAKGNILERFSAQQFPDLHSELNLSSLELGDSALYFCASSEAYNSPLHFGNGTRLTVT.

This sequence joins TRBV5-1 and TRBJ1-4; TRBD1 matches 8 bases. Losses at the gene ends were 4 bases for V and 5 bases for J; bases not matched to a gene: 7. CDR1 is SGHRS, CDR2 YFSETQ, per germline. This CDR3 is built from 15 residues. This chain's CDR3 is CASSLRDRINEKLFF. The CDR3 DNA sequence: TGCGCCAGCAGCCTTAGGGACAGGATAAATGAAAAACTGTTTTTT.

The chain couples TRBV12-5 to TRBJ2-7; D assignment may be TRBD1 or TRBD2 (6 bases each). In germline, CDR1 is LGHNT, CDR2 FRNRAP. V shed 7 bases and J shed 0 bases, with 10 bases lying between them. The CDR3 extends over 13 amino acids. The CDR3: CASEGGISYEQYF. CDR3 bases: TGTGCTAGTGAGGGGGGCATCTCCTACGAGCAGTACTTC.

V and J are TRBV20-1 and TRBJ2-7; D ambiguous. The V gene lost 2 bases and the J gene lost 6 bases, with 5 bases spanning the gap. Germline lookup yields CDR1 DFQATT and CDR2 SNEGSKA (reference sequence). The CDR3 loop spans 10 amino acids. DNA of the CDR3: TGCAGTGCTAGAAAGCGCGAGCAGTACTTC. It specifies CSARKREQYF.

This chain joins TRBV7-2 and TRBJ2-7; 9 bases align to TRBD2. This CDR3 comprises 15 residues. Germline V gene sequence: CDR1 SGHTA, CDR2 FQGNSA. V was clipped by 6 bases and J by 0 bases; unmatched bases: 6. The CDR3 loop reads CASRQRAGGSYEQYF. The CDR3 DNA is TGTGCCAGCAGGCAAAGAGCGGGAGGCTCCTACGAGCAGTACTTC.

The chain joins TRBV4-1 to TRBJ1-2; D unclear. Trimming removed 1 base at V and 8 bases at J, with 11 bases between. The CDR3 runs 13 residues. CDR1 is MGHRA and CDR2 is YSYEKL in the germline V gene. CDR3 sequence: CASSQVDSGGYTF. CDR3 bases: TGCGCCAGCAGCCAAGTGGACTCGGGCGGCTACACCTTC.